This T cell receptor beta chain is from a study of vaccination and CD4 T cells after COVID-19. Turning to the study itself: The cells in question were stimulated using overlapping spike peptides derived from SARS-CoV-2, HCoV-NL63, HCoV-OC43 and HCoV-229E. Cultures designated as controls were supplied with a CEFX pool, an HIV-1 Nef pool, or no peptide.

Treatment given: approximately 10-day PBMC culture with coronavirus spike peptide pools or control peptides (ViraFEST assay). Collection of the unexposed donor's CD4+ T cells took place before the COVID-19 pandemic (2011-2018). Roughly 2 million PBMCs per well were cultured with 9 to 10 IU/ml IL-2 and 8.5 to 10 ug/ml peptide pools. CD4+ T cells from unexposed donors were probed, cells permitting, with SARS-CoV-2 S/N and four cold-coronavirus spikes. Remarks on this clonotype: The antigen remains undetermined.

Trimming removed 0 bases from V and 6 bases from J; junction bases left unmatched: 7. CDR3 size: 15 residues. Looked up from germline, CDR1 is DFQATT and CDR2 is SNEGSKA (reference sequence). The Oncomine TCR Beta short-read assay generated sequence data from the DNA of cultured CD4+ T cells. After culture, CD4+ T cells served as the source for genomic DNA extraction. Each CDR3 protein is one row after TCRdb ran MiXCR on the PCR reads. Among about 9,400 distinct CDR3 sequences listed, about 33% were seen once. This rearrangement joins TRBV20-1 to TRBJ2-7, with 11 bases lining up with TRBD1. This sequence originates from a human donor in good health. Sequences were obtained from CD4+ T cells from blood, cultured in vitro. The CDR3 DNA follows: TGCAGTGCTAGAGATTGGACAGGGGGCGAGTCCGAGCAGTACTTC. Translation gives CSARDWTGGESEQYF.